This T cell receptor (beta chain) is drawn from a study of cytomegalovirus exposure and HLA in healthy donors (dated by TCRdb to the late 2010s). As for the study more broadly: In an earlier analysis of around 540 of the donors, 250 to 350 Gb of sequence data and 120 million or so unique TCR beta sequences from some 170 million T cells were reported. Donor age, sex, ethnicity and CMV serostatus were compiled alongside the repertoire data. Class I and class II HLA loci were covered by the typing at four-digit resolution. In addition to the first cohort of 650 to 800 subjects, a separate validation cohort of approximately 130 different subjects was used. High-throughput TCR immunosequencing, statistical association of individual TCRs with disease status, and machine learning were combined to predict cytomegalovirus infection status. An earlier analysis of 500 to 650 of the donors applied high-throughput TCR beta sequencing to assess whether each TCR beta V gene segment acted as functional or pseudogenic. An early release covering 550 to 650 HLA-typed donors comprised around 300 gigabases of sequencing data and about 90 million unique TCR sequences. In a later analysis, previously published TCR beta repertoires from hundreds of donors were re-analyzed and high-resolution HLA genotyping was added so that TCR occurrence patterns could be studied. Among some 400 genotyped donors of the cohort, an average of roughly 230,000 unique TCR beta nucleotide sequences was sequenced per donor, of which approximately 18% were non-productive. All discovery cohort repertoires had been generated using a single sequencing platform. Rather than drawing on any new phenotypic data, the later analysis identified candidate immune exposures from TCR beta sequences and the way those sequences occurred across donors. The study was designed to test whether signatures of past pathogen exposure could be identified by cataloging public T cell receptors. Typing coverage differed by locus: A, B, C, DRB1 and DQB1 were typed in roughly 629-630 donors, DQA1 in about 500, DPA1 in 600 to 610, and DPB1 in roughly 450. The study used immunosequencing to profile the T cell repertoires of approximately 630 subjects and linked those repertoires to cytomegalovirus serostatus. Of the roughly 400 genotyped donors, about 84% fell in the genetic ancestry cluster associated with self-reported Caucasian donors. In a later genetic analysis, genome-wide SNP genotypes for about three fifths of the roughly 670 donors were used, and that subset was treated as a discovery cohort. Four or five DR-DQ haplotypes were treated as single units for association and clustering because of strong linkage in the cohort.

The cohort consisted of 600 to 750 healthy bone marrow donors. At the time of sampling, all cohort members were nominally healthy, though unrecorded immune exposures were likely present. The donor was CMV seronegative and was included in the group of several hundred seronegative cohort members. Each donor provided a peripheral blood sample, and peripheral blood mononuclear cells were used for TCR beta sequencing. Genomic DNA extraction from the blood cell samples was performed with the Qiagen DNeasy Blood Extraction Kit. What the authors observed across the whole study: In a later analysis, HLA-associated TCR beta chains showed more clonal expansion and lower generation probabilities than non-associated chains that were equally common. A total of roughly 160 TCR beta chains were listed by the study as associated with cytomegalovirus. Broadly in line with IMGT annotations, most TCR beta V segments showed up in productive rearrangements about 87% or about 30% of the time in an earlier analysis of 587 of the donors. A cluster of highly shared sequence variants was judged likely to be a technical artifact of the sequencing pipeline. Because HLA typing was missing for some donors at each locus, association tests included only the typed subset. When HLA alleles, especially DR and DQ, strongly co-occurred, TCR associations were difficult to assign to individual alleles. A later analysis found that most CMV-associated TCR beta chains appeared HLA-restricted, with HLA associations seemingly driven largely by CMV exposure. The only immune exposure information available for the cohort was CMV serostatus. Because the 87-base-pair reads could not distinguish some IMGT-functional V segments, including TRBV6-2 and TRBV6-3, those segments were excluded. A later genetic analysis reported fewer N-insertions in productive TCRs among donors in an Asian-associated ancestry cluster than the roughly 640-donor mean. In a later analysis, several top co-occurrence clusters were reported to appear linked to parvovirus B19, influenza, CMV and Epstein-Barr virus. The presence/absence analyses assumed that sequencing depth was roughly uniform across donors, and that assumption may not be true. In vitro tests confirmed that three of the cytomegalovirus-associated TCR beta chains recognize cytomegalovirus antigens. A later analysis found that TCR association rates varied across HLA loci, with DRB1 alleles showing the most associated TCRs and HLA-C alleles the fewest. The authors suggested that the approach could potentially be generalized to other disease states and immunological phenotypes. Across donors, most TCR sequences were observed very rarely, whereas some public TCRs were present in many individuals. Cytomegalovirus status was reported to be diagnosed by the classifier with high specificity and sensitivity in both the original and validation cohorts. The cohort was sequenced for TCR beta chains only, and without alpha or paired-chain data the features that could be detected were limited. Linkage disequilibrium might explain the correlated functional status among segregating V segments, but an unknown experimental factor could not be ruled out. A later analysis associated 15,000 or so TCR beta sequences with specific HLA alleles at a false discovery rate of 0.05. Because counts were too low, roughly 18 rarely observed V segments, including chromosome 9 orphons, were left out of the earlier analysis of several hundred of the donors. A further reported finding was that TCR beta sequences accurately predicted the HLA-A and HLA-B alleles for most subjects in the first cohort. In a later genetic analysis, a missense DCLRE1C variant was associated with V-gene and J-gene trimming of TCR beta chains, and the association was replicated in an independent cohort.

To note about this clone: Its antigen remains undetermined. No base-level quality is on record; no much larger clone is a single base apart.

Library creation used the immunoSEQ multiplex PCR assay. The multiplex PCR relied on a mix of 60 forward primers for TCR Vbeta segments and 13 reverse primers for TCR Jbeta segments. Amplification of the CDR3 region of rearranged TCR beta genes was performed with a multiplex PCR assay on genomic DNA. Amplified TCR beta libraries were sequenced as 87-base-pair reads on the Illumina HiSeq System. The original pipeline was this. Across the roughly 600 repertoires, a later analysis counted some 80 million unique TCR beta chains, roughly 11 million of which were shared by at least two donors. Raw reads were error-corrected and collapsed into unique sequences by a nearest-neighbor algorithm in which closely related sequences were merged to remove PCR and sequencing errors. CDR3 sequences were aligned to IMGT reference sequences to assign V, D and J gene segments. For a sequence to be retained, at least a six-nucleotide match to both a V gene segment and a J gene segment was required. Rearrangements were called productive when the CDR3 lacked stop codons and stayed in frame with V and J; all others were non-productive. CDR3 was defined by IMGT convention, running from the second conserved V-encoded cysteine to the conserved J-encoded phenylalanine. The earlier analysis of 500 to 650 of the donors excluded any sequence lacking an unambiguous match to a single V gene segment. In an earlier analysis of approximately 610 of the donors, V segments were called functional above 56.7% productive rearrangements and were called segregating when the between-donor standard deviation exceeded 5%. A statistical classification framework was built to diagnose cytomegalovirus status from the catalog of TCR beta chain sequences. In a later analysis, TCR nucleotide sequences were compared against IMGT/GENE-DB human TR gene sequences so that V and J genes could be assigned. The TCRdist pipeline was used in a later analysis to assign CDR3 sequences and most-parsimonious VDJ recombination scenarios. In a later analysis, each TCR beta chain was defined by its CDR3 amino acid sequence together with its V-gene family, and reads without a unique V-gene family were excluded. To address suspected cross-contamination and a sequencing artifact, a later analysis removed 592 highly shared, low-generation-probability nucleotide sequences. For each public chain, a later analysis derived a clonal expansion index from normalized ranks of inferred template counts within each repertoire. A later analysis computed generation probabilities with a VDJ recombination model fitted to out-of-frame rearrangements, and checked the results against IGoR. Hypergeometric tests were used in a later analysis to score TCR-TCR, TCR-HLA and TCR-CMV co-occurrence, with a repertoire-size bias correction applied to the TCR pairs. To estimate false discovery rates, a later analysis permuted the HLA or CMV assignments 20 times. In a later analysis, co-occurring TCRs were grouped using DBSCAN, with TCRdist sequence similarity added in when clustering inside HLA-allele-positive subsets. Co-occurrence clustering excluded repertoires with fewer than 30,000 or more than 120,000 public chains, plus five with anomalous nucleotide sharing. The clones in this table, taken by TCRdb from immuneACCESS, are in-frame only. Not every clone is retained; where verified, under half of the shortfall comes from an unresolved V gene, and the cause of the rest is unknown. Clone size and V and J calls were adopted from that table, with D and trimming inferred from the DNA. The sample yields 99,000 or so clones; over 70% were counted once. The ten largest clones take up less than 2.5% of the sample.

Deletion took 0 bases off V and 0 bases off J, with a span of 17 bases between the germline ends. The CDR3 spans 18 residues, from the cysteine through the phenylalanine. Only the CDR3 portion is preserved as DNA: 54 bases, with reading frame beginning at the first base. As encoded in the germline V gene, CDR1 is LGHNA while CDR2 is YNFKEQ. The chain employs TRBV4-2 and TRBJ1-1; perhaps TRBD1 is the D gene, with 5 bases matching. This sequence was found in a man between 25 and 39 years old in good health and CMV-seronegative. Sequenced material: PBMCs. Here is the DNA: TGTGCCAGCAGCCAAGAGGATGGCAGGGCGAATGTGAACACTGAAGCTTTCTTT. It is translated as CASSQEDGRANVNTEAFF.